Below, 19 T cell receptor beta chains from the same sample are listed, as sequenced in a study of CXCR3-negative and CXCR3-positive naive CD8 T cells (dated by TCRdb to the late 2010s). Their specific antigens are unknown. What the study reported, not specific to this receptor: Compared with CXCR3-negative naive cells, CXCR3-positive naive cells had TRB CDR3s with higher hydrophobicity (lower Kidera factor 4), lower energy, and higher strength and volume indices.

Sequencing relied on a NextSeq 550. The Human TCR Profiling Kit (MiLaboratory) was used to prepare UMI-labeled 5' RACE TRB cDNA libraries. TCRdb reprocessed the reads and lists each CDR3 protein sequence as a single entry, with no DNA. The sample table on file contains 130,000 to 150,000 distinct CDR3 sequences. In total, the top ten clones hold about 0.28% of the sample. The sample consisted of naive CXCR3+ CD8+ T cells from blood. The intended sense of this specimen's cell subset or site label: CD45RO-CCR7+CD27+CD95- naive CD8+ T cells expressing CXCR3 (TNR3+). All receptors derive from a human donor in good health. Some clones in this sample may be carry-over from other donors' samples.

The chain joins TRBV19 to TRBJ2-3; TCRdb's D gene call, TRBD2, goes unchecked for lack of DNA. Germline lookup yields CDR1 LNHDA and CDR2 SQIVND (reference sequence). The CDR3 extends over 16 amino acids. Here the CDR3 reads CASKLAHGGAADTQYF.

V and J are TRBV12-3 or TRBV12-4 and TRBJ2-1; the D gene TCRdb calls, TRBD2, cannot be checked with no DNA. The CDR3 sequence is 13 residues long. CDR3 residues: CASSPSPNNEQFF.

The chain joins TRBV7-2 to TRBJ2-7; TCRdb's assignment of TRBD1 cannot be checked, as there is no DNA. CDR3 length: 15 residues. The V gene's germline CDR1 is SGHTA and CDR2 FQGNSA. This chain's CDR3 is CASRLAPQTGREQYF.

V and J are TRBV19 and TRBJ1-5. CDR1 is LNHDA, CDR2 SQIVND, per germline (reference sequence). The CDR3 loop spans 15 amino acids. The CDR3 spells CASSITDYWNQPQHF.

This chain connects TRBV4-3 to TRBJ1-1. The CDR3 contains 15 residues. From germline, CDR1 is LGHNA and CDR2 YSLEER. The CDR3 sequence: CASSRWLSSGTEAFF.

The genes are TRBV27 and TRBJ1-2; TCRdb designates TRBD1, a call that cannot be tested without DNA. The germline CDR1 and CDR2 sequences are MNHEY and SMNVEV (reference sequence). This CDR3 has 16 amino acids. CDR3 sequence reads: CASSLSGGQPNYGYTF.

The chain uses TRBV7-9 and TRBJ2-2. CDR3 length: 16 residues. In germline, CDR1 is SEHNR, CDR2 FQNEAQ (reference sequence). The CDR3 sequence: CASGSLGVPHTGELFF.

The chain has TRBV6-5 and TRBJ1-2; TCRdb selects TRBD1, and the lack of DNA leaves this call unchecked. The CDR3 totals 15 residues. The germline CDR1 and CDR2 sequences are MNHEY and SVGAGI. CDR3 region: CASSTQGFRGYGYTF.

The chain is built from TRBV7-2 and TRBJ2-7; the TCRdb D gene call, TRBD2, has no DNA to confirm it. CDR1 and CDR2 from the germline V gene are SGHTA and FQGNSA. The CDR3 is 16 residues long. The CDR3 sequence: CASSLVVVTSGGEQYF.

This rearrangement joins TRBV27 to TRBJ1-1; TCRdb picks TRBD1, but there is no DNA to check that call. Per the germline V gene, CDR1 is MNHEY and CDR2 is SMNVEV (reference sequence). This CDR3 spans 16 amino acids. This CDR3 reads CASSLSAGGAPQEAFF.

The gene calls are TRBV28 and TRBJ1-2; lacking DNA, the TRBD1 call made by TCRdb goes unchecked. The germline CDR1 and CDR2 sequences are MDHEN and SYDVKM. This CDR3 spans 16 amino acids. CDR3 sequence: CATERRQGAMGYGYTF.

The rearrangement links TRBV12-3 or TRBV12-4 to TRBJ2-3; there is no DNA to check the TCRdb D call of TRBD2. This CDR3 is built from 14 residues. CDR3 region: CASGSGGVTDTQYF.

V usage is TRBV7-3 and J usage is TRBJ1-1; lacking DNA, the TRBD1 call made by TCRdb goes unchecked. The CDR3 is 15 amino acids. Germline CDR1 and CDR2: SGHTA and FQGTGA. The CDR3 here is CASSSGGGPGTEAFF.

The chain is built from TRBV5-1 and TRBJ2-7; TCRdb indicates TRBD2, and absent DNA this call remains unverified. Germline values: CDR1 SGHRS, CDR2 YFSETQ. The CDR3 is made up of 16 amino acids. The CDR3 here is CASSSVAGVTGDEQYF.

The chain carries TRBV24-1 and TRBJ2-2; checking the TCRdb D call of TRBD1 is not possible without DNA. The CDR3 loop spans 16 amino acids. Germline CDR1 is KGHDR and CDR2 is SFDVKD. This CDR3 reads CATSDSGGANTGELFF.

The chain carries TRBV12-3 or TRBV12-4 and TRBJ2-5; there is no DNA to check the TCRdb D call of TRBD2. This CDR3 comprises 14 residues. The CDR3 here is CASSLRTIQETQYF.

The V gene is TRBV30, the J gene TRBJ2-7; TCRdb lists TRBD1, though no DNA is available to test this call. Looked up from germline, CDR1 is GTSNPN and CDR2 is SVGIG (reference sequence). The CDR3 sequence is 11 residues long. This CDR3 reads CAWTEGGEQYF.

The chain employs TRBV21-1 and TRBJ2-7; TCRdb's D gene call, TRBD1, goes unchecked for lack of DNA. TRBV21-1 is a pseudogene locus. This CDR3 comprises 14 residues. The CDR3 loop reads CASSSRGLAYEQYF.

This chain uses TRBV7-6 with TRBJ2-1. The germline V gene encodes CDR1 SGHVS and CDR2 FNYEAQ. This CDR3 region has 11 residues. The CDR3 spells CASSLNYEQFF. Using reference TRBV7-6 and TRBJ2-1 for the parts outside the CDR3, the full variable domain is GAGVSQSPRYKVTKRGQDVALRCDPISGHVSLYWYRQALGQGPEFLTYFNYEAQQDKSGLPNDRFSAERPEGSISTLTIQRTEQRDSAMYRCASSLNYEQFFGPGTRLTVL.